The clone carrying this T cell receptor (beta chain) showed up many times. The antigen remains unidentified. The CDR3 regions of TCR beta were amplified from RNA transcripts. Researchers ran a first-round RT-PCR on the TCR CDR3 using the HTBI primer set. TCRdb reprocessed the multiplex PCR reads with MiXCR, giving one entry per CDR3 protein. The sample lists roughly 180,000 distinct CDR3 sequences; approximately 15% were seen once. The CDR3 consists of 13 residues. The germline CDR1 and CDR2 sequences are LNHDA and SQIVND (reference sequence). V lost 3 bases, J lost 4 bases, and 9 bases lay in between. Participants, patients aged 18 to 65, had newly diagnosed hyperthyroidism with a duration under 2 months. Not enrolled were patients with uncontrolled infection, other autoimmune disease, pregnancy or lactation. The diagnoses drew upon clinical symptoms, serum thyroxine and TRAb, thyroid ultrasound and orbital computed tomography.

The record originates from a study of T cells in Graves' hyperthyroidism and ophthalmopathy. General study points: Before onset, ophthalmopathy was predicted by the model a median around 6 months earlier.

Sequencing input: blood. This TCR was recovered from a woman between 45 and 60 years old with Graves' hyperthyroidism. The rearrangement joins TRBV19 to TRBJ1-1, with D unclear. The CDR3 coding sequence is TGTGCCAGTAGTATTATGGGTGGCACTGAAGCTTTCTTT. Translation: CASSIMGGTEAFF. Full variable domain (rest looked up from reference TRBV19 and TRBJ1-1): DGGITQSPKYLFRKEGQNVTLSCEQNLNHDAMYWYRQDPGQGLRLIYYSQIVNDFQKGDIAEGYSVSREKKESFPLTVTSAQKNPTAFYLCASSIMGGTEAFFGQGTRLTVV.